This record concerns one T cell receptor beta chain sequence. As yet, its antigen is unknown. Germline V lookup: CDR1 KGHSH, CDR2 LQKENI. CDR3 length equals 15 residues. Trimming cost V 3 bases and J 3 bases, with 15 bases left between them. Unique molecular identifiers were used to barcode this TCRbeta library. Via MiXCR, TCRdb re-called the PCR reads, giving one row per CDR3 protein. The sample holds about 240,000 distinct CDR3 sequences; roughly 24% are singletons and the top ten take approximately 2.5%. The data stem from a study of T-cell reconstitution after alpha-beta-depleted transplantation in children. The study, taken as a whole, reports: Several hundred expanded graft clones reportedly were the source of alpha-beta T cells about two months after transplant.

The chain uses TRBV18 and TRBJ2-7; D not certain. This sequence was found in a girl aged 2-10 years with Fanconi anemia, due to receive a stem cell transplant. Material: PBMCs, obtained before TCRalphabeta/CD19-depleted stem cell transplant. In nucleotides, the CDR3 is TGTGCCAGCTCACCGGGGTCATACCAAGGCTACGAGCAGTACTTC. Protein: CASSPGSYQGYEQYF.